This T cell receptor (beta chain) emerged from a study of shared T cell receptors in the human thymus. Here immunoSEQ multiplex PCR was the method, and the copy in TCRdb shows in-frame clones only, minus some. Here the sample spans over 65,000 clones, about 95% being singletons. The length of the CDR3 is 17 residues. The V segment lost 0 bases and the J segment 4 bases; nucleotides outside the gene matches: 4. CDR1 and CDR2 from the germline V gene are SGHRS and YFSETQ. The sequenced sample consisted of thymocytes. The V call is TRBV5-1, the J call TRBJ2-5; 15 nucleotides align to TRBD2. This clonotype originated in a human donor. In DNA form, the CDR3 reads TGCGCCAGCAGCTTGGGGACTAGCGGGGGGGATAGAGAGACCCAGTACTTC. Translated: CASSLGTSGGDRETQYF.